The sequence of this T cell receptor beta chain was determined in a study of T cells in Graves' hyperthyroidism and ophthalmopathy. Findings and limits, study-wide: Stable hyperthyroidism was told apart from ophthalmopathy by a model built on 13 V-J features.

This clonotype was seen at least ten times. Its specificity is not known. Amplification targeted TCR beta CDR3 regions from RNA transcripts. The HTBI set primed first-round TCR CDR3 RT-PCR. In TCRdb, the multiplex PCR reads were re-called with MiXCR into one record per CDR3 protein. This sample has 500,000 to 650,000 distinct CDR3 sequences, with 40% to 50% found just once. Exclusion criteria comprised uncontrolled infection, other autoimmune disease, pregnancy or lactation. In germline, CDR1 is SGHDN, CDR2 FVKESK. The V and J ends lost 4 bases and 11 bases respectively, with 11 bases between them. This CDR3 comprises 11 residues.

V is TRBV14 and J is TRBJ1-1; D possibly corresponds to TRBD1 (6 bases). This sequence was found in an adult woman with Graves' disease, either hyperthyroidism or ophthalmopathy (not recorded which). The sample comprised peripheral blood or thyroid tissue (not recorded which). The CDR3 DNA is TGTGCCAGCAGCCTTGGGACACACGCTTTCTTT. Its translation: CASSLGTHAFF.